This TCR beta chain was obtained from a study of blood T cell repertoires in COVID-19. For the study at large: PBMCs, B-cell-depleted T cells, or T cells were the source of the cDNA or gDNA that made up the material.

Only a few counts were recorded for this clone. Sequencing was performed with immunoSEQ multiplex PCR; in TCRdb, only in-frame clones are kept and a portion is missing. The data contain some 250,000 clones, about nine tenths of them singletons. CDR3 length: 17 amino acids. V lost 1 base, J lost 1 base, and 7 bases stayed unmatched. In germline, CDR1 is LGHNA, CDR2 YNFKEQ. The study drew participants aged 18 to 89 years from some 23 US areas. Assignment of participants to cohorts was predicated upon participant-reported clinical history. The chain recombines TRBV4-2 with TRBJ2-3; 8 bases agree with TRBD2. Sequenced material: PBMCs or T cells enriched from blood (not recorded which). This TCR was sampled from a woman aged 25 to 39 with acute COVID-19. This chain's CDR3 is CASSQGVAGSGTDTQYF. CDR3 nucleotides: TGTGCCAGCAGCCAAGGGGTAGCGGGGAGCGGCACAGATACGCAGTATTTT.